This T cell receptor (beta chain) was obtained from a study of T cells in Graves' hyperthyroidism and ophthalmopathy. Exclusion of a patient resulted from uncontrolled infection, other autoimmune disease, pregnancy or lactation. Points on this clonotype: A read error may explain this, as a much larger clone is one base away.

From RNA transcripts, TCR beta CDR3 regions were amplified. A set of HTBI primers served as the primers for a first-round RT-PCR of the TCR CDR3. In TCRdb, the multiplex PCR reads were re-called with MiXCR into one record per CDR3 protein. The data show tens of thousands of distinct CDR3 sequences, with approximately 49% seen just once and 32% held by the top ten. This CDR3 is 12 amino acids long. Trimming took off 3 bases at V and 9 bases at J, with 9 bases between the two ends. Germline CDR1 reads GTSNPN; CDR2 reads SVGIG (reference sequence). This chain uses TRBV30 with TRBJ1-6; no clear D. The clonotype was recovered from a woman aged 45-59 years with Graves' hyperthyroidism. Sequencing input: peripheral blood or thyroid tissue (not recorded which). The CDR3 spells CAWRVKSSPLHF. CDR3 nucleotide sequence: TGTGCCTGGAGAGTTAAGTCTTCACCCCTCCACTTT.